The entry below gives a single TCR beta chain sequence along with its context. Its recognized antigen is unknown. No clone much larger than this one lies a single base away; base qualities are absent. The data were obtained in a study of CD8+ T cells in alopecia areata (dated by TCRdb to about 2018). Some background on the complete study: Treated patients were enrolled in an open-label pilot trial of oral tofacitinib at 5 to 10 mg twice daily for moderate-to-severe alopecia areata. Patients received tofacitinib for 6 to 18 months and were then followed off drug for 6 months to check for delayed response and recurrence. High-throughput TCRbeta sequencing was used to examine T cell clonal expansion in alopecia areata in both the C3H/HeJ mouse model and human patients. On the human side, TCRbeta sequencing was run on scalp tissue and on sorted CD4+ and CD8+ peripheral blood T cells from healthy controls and from alopecia areata patients with either patchy or totalis/universalis disease. Biopsies were taken from tofacitinib-treated patients at baseline and at 4 and 24 weeks of treatment, and a later scalp biopsy was taken in several of the tofacitinib-treated patients. Clonality in the scalp was compared among normal scalp (n=4), patchy alopecia areata scalp (n=8), and alopecia totalis/universalis scalp (n=8). RNA came from the PAXgene miRNA kit for fixed scalp, the miRNeasy kit for PBMCs, and the RNeasy kit for mouse skin. immunoSEQ multiplex PCR using 35 Vbeta forward primers and 13 Jbeta reverse primers was used to amplify TCRbeta CDR3 regions.

This sample's time point label indicates: baseline before oral tofacitinib. Lesional scalp punch biopsies and peripheral blood were obtained from alopecia areata patients. PBMCs were separated by density centrifugation and stained for CD3, CD4 and CD8, after which CD4+ and CD8+ T cells were sorted on a FACSAria. The CDR3 contains 17 residues, cysteine and phenylalanine counted. Just the 51-base CDR3 DNA is kept, in frame starting at base 1. Study-level results and caveats: Resident alphabeta T cells in normal human skin are also sequenced, complicating scalp TCR repertoire analysis, unlike mouse skin dominated by gammadelta T cells. Lesional scalp, especially in alopecia totalis/universalis, showed higher clonality and more expanded CD8+ clones than normal scalp, suggesting antigenic drive. Compared with mice, TCR sequences shared between patients were less clear, possibly partly because of HLA diversity across the patient population.

The library was made by the immunoSEQ multiplex PCR assay. To provide template for TCR sequencing, every sample had RNA extracted and reverse transcribed into cDNA. SuperScript III was used to make first-strand cDNA, primed with a 2:1 mix of oligo-dT and random hexamers. A synthetic immune receptor repertoire was used to measure amplification bias, and any remaining bias was corrected computationally. In the original analysis: After raw reads were preprocessed to remove errors, the CDR3 was defined following IMGT conventions as running from the conserved cysteine to phenylalanine. Clonality was computed by normalizing Shannon entropy by log2 of the number of productive unique TCRs and subtracting the result from 1. CD4 or CD8 identity of scalp clones was inferred by cross-referencing scalp TCRbeta sequences with sorted blood CD4 and CD8 repertoires. TCRdb retrieved this table from immuneACCESS and kept in-frame rearrangements only. Not all clones are present; in checked studies, unresolved V genes account for under half, and no reason is known for the remainder. Clone size and the V and J calls come from that table; the DNA yielded D and trimming. Within this sample are 140,000 to 150,000 clones, with approximately 51% of them counted one time only. The top ten hold roughly 0.92% of the sample.

This specimen was CD4+ T cells sorted from blood, taken at week 0. Rearrangement joined TRBV21-1 to TRBJ2-7; TRBD1 is the table's D call and was not checked against the DNA. TRBV21-1 constitutes a pseudogene. The sequence derives from a human donor with alopecia areata. The CDR3 corresponds to CASSKARTLGTGAEQYF. The DNA sequence is as follows: TGTGCCAGCAGCAAAGCAAGAACTTTAGGGACAGGGGCCGAGCAGTACTTC.